This T cell receptor beta chain derives from a study of T cell responses to AZD1222 COVID-19 vaccine (dated by TCRdb to the early 2020s). Regarding the complete study: AZD1222 recipients whose second dose came at about 4 weeks and those whose second dose came at about 12 weeks were combined into one group, since spike-specific TCR depth and breadth did not differ between the two schedules. Trial participants were enrolled into age subgroups of 18-55, 56-69 and 70-plus years, which contained roughly 140, 27 and 60 TCR-sequenced participants, respectively. A total of 230 to 250 trial participants underwent TCR sequencing, of whom around 210 had received two doses of AZD1222 and 26 had received two doses of the MenACWY control vaccine. Beyond this particular receptor, the publication reports: The vaccine-associated CD4 TCRs covered the entire spike protein, and the dominant responses fell in regions 160-218 and 743-854. In the small 56-69-year group, the increase in depth fell short of significance, most likely because of low power. Because no samples from the day 14 peak response were available, repertoires could be characterized only after the peak T cell response. Reportedly, almost half of the unique spike-specific TCRs recognized epitopes lying outside the regions that are mutated in the B.1.351 and B.1.1.7 variants. After two AZD1222 doses, both the breadth and the depth of spike-specific TCRs were significantly higher than at day 0 and than in MenACWY recipients. Most participants were white British and females outnumbered males, and the authors suggested that clonal diversity may have been underestimated. Conclusions about previously exposed vaccinees are limited, since just five or six AZD1222 recipients were seropositive for SARS-CoV-2 at baseline.

Interpreted using the paper, the time point label stands for: baseline before first vaccination. Samples from vaccinated people were obtained from the UK trials COV001 and COV002, which included a single-blind randomized controlled phase 2/3 trial of AZD1222 (ChAdOx1 nCoV-19) in healthy adults. For TCRbeta chain sequencing, PBMC samples from trial participants were taken at day 0 and at day 28 after the second dose. Taken from the germline V gene, the CDR1 and CDR2 loops are KGHSH and LQKENI. The CDR3 starts with the cysteine, ends with the phenylalanine, and has 13 residues. Only the CDR3 portion is preserved as DNA: 39 bases, with reading frame beginning at the first base. The germline V and J ends show losses of 0 bases and 5 bases respectively, and no gene match explains 0 bases of the junction. In the case of this clone: The specificity of this receptor is unknown. Per-base qualities were not stored, and no clone one base away is much larger.

The CDR3 regions of human TCRbeta chains were subjected to immunosequencing. Per the authors' processing: Repertoire TCRs were checked for matches against a reference library of SARS-CoV-2-specific TCRs that had been generated using the MIRA antigen-specificity platform. Breadth was defined as the fraction of unique TCRs that were SARS-CoV-2-associated, and depth was defined as the fraction of total T cells that were SARS-CoV-2-associated. Using the MIRA data, each spike-specific TCR was mapped to the spike region that the TCR reacts to and placed in a CD4 or CD8 class. Log10-transformed breadth and depth values were compared by one-way ANOVA with Sidak's multiple comparisons tests. Sourced from immuneACCESS, this table was stored by TCRdb with only in-frame sequences that have V and J called. A share of the clones is absent; for the studies checked, an unresolved V gene accounts for under half, and the remainder has no known explanation. V, J and clone size were drawn from that table, and D and trimming were deduced from the DNA. Counted in this sample were about 140,000 clones; over 85% of them appeared once. Around 1.7% of the sample is taken by the ten largest.

The receptor's source is an adult in good health. Sequencing used peripheral blood, obtained on day 0 of AZD1222 vaccination. The chain employs TRBV18 and TRBJ2-5; 7 middle bases align to TRBD2. Read as DNA, the sequence is TGTGCCAGCTCACCACCGGGAGGGGAGACCCAGTACTTC. It codes for CASSPPGGETQYF.